The 18 T cell receptor beta chains given below trace back to one sample, sequenced in a study of T cells in localized non-small cell lung cancer (TCRdb year 2020). The library came from the immunoSEQ multiplex PCR assay. TCRdb re-hosts the immuneACCESS table, in-frame sequences only. Its copies lack some clones; in the studies checked, an unresolved V gene accounts for under half of them, and the cause for the rest is not known. In all, the sample holds about 1,300 clones, and about 20% of those were seen once. In total, the top ten clones hold roughly 19% of the sample. The sample was normal lung tissue next to the tumor, taken before any cancer treatment. Receptor source: a male donor aged 60 or over with stage I squamous cell lung carcinoma.

Sample share makes this clone medium-sized (0.01 to 0.1%). V usage is TRBV10-3 and J usage is TRBJ1-5, with D possibly being TRBD1 (5 bases). The germline V gene encodes CDR1 ENHRY and CDR2 SYGVKD. This CDR3 is 14 amino acids long. V shed 2 bases and J shed 9 bases, with 14 bases lying between them. CDR3: CAISEDQGAGPQHF. CDR3 DNA: TGTGCCATCAGTGAGGACCAGGGTGCAGGGCCCCAGCATTTT.

This clone was recorded a few times. The genes are TRBV12-2 and TRBJ1-1. TRBV12-2 is a recognized pseudogene. The CDR3 has 16 amino acids. In DNA form, the CDR3 reads TGTGCAAGTCGCTTAGAGGCTAGGGAGACGAACACTGAAGCTTTCTTT. Protein sequence: CASRLEARETNTEAFF.

V usage is TRBV11-3 and J usage is TRBJ2-3, with D possibly being TRBD1 (5 bases). The CDR3 loop spans 15 amino acids. Germline V gene sequence: CDR1 SGHNT, CDR2 YENEEA. The V and J ends lost 5 bases and 6 bases respectively, with 18 bases between them. The CDR3 sequence is CASSPRDSPGDTQYF. CDR3 nucleotide sequence: TGTGCCAGCAGCCCACGAGACAGCCCCGGTGATACGCAGTATTTT.

The V and J genes are TRBV11-3 and TRBJ2-6; D gene uncertain. This CDR3 has 18 residues. CDR1 is SGHNT, CDR2 YENEEA, per germline. V was shortened by 5 bases and J by 0 bases, with 17 bases between the two germline ends. CDR3 amino acids: CASSSAKDPRSGANVLTF. The DNA of the CDR3 is TGTGCCAGCAGCAGCGCTAAGGACCCTCGCTCTGGGGCCAACGTCCTGACTTTC.

This clone occurred once. This chain links TRBV28 with TRBJ2-2, with D uncertain. Germline CDR1 and CDR2: MDHEN and SYDVKM. V was shortened by 8 bases and J by 2 bases, with 6 bases between the two germline ends. CDR3 length: 12 residues. CDR3: CASRRNTGELFF. The DNA of the CDR3 is TGTGCCAGCCGTCGCAACACCGGGGAGCTGTTTTTT.

This clone is medium-sized (0.01 to 0.1%) within its sample. The chain recombines TRBV6-8 with TRBJ1-4; D remains ambiguous. Germline CDR1 and CDR2: MNHGY and SAAAGT. The V gene lost 5 bases and the J gene lost 8 bases, with 12 bases spanning the gap. CDR3 size: 13 residues. As DNA, the CDR3 is TGTGCCAGCAGTGGAAGGGTGGTCGAAAAACTGTTTTTT. Translating it yields CASSGRVVEKLFF.

This clone has only a few counts. The V gene is TRBV6-8, the J gene TRBJ1-5, with D perhaps matching TRBD1 (6 bases). The V gene's germline CDR1 is MNHGY and CDR2 SAAAGT. The CDR3 consists of 13 residues. Trimming removed 6 bases from V and 4 bases from J, with 10 bases in between. The CDR3: CASREQGNQPQHF. CDR3 DNA: TGTGCCAGCAGAGAACAGGGAAATCAGCCCCAGCATTTT.

By share of the sample, this clone is medium-sized. The CDR3 region is CASSLALTQPQHF. The CDR3 bases are TGTGCCAGCAGCTTAGCGCTAACTCAGCCCCAGCATTTT. V gene TRBV7-8 combines with J gene TRBJ1-5; D remains ambiguous. V was clipped by 0 bases and J by 6 bases, with 6 bases between them. Germline V gene sequence: CDR1 SGHVS, CDR2 FQNEAQ. The CDR3 totals 13 residues.

The gene calls are TRBV11-3 and TRBJ2-5; D might be TRBD1 (5 bases). The CDR3 extends over 16 amino acids. Germline CDR1 is SGHNT and CDR2 is YENEEA. V shed 1 base and J shed 4 bases, with 16 bases lying between them. The CDR3 protein is CASSLGSAGRGETQYF. CDR3 nucleotides: TGTGCCAGCAGCTTAGGGTCGGCAGGGCGAGGAGAGACCCAGTACTTC.

V gene TRBV10-2 combines with J gene TRBJ1-5; D may be TRBD1 (5 bases). CDR1 is WSHSY, CDR2 SAAADI, per germline. CDR3 size: 15 residues. V was clipped by 6 bases and J by 4 bases, with 16 bases between them. CDR3 protein: CASREAGTLNQPQHF. In DNA form, the CDR3 reads TGCGCCAGCAGGGAAGCCGGGACCCTTAATCAGCCCCAGCATTTT.

This clone was counted only a few times. The chain joins TRBV9 to TRBJ2-5; no firm D call. Germline values: CDR1 SGDLS, CDR2 YYNGEE. The V end was cut by 5 bases, the J end by 6 bases, with 11 bases between. The CDR3 length is 12 residues. The CDR3 bases are TGTGCCAGCAGTGATCCCCCACAGACCCAGTACTTC. This gives the protein CASSDPPQTQYF.

This clone was recorded a few times. This rearrangement joins TRBV11-3 to TRBJ2-1; maybe TRBD1 (7 bases). The germline V gene encodes CDR1 SGHNT and CDR2 YENEEA. Between the trimmed V and J ends, which lost 0 bases and 5 bases, there was a span of 14 bases. This CDR3 contains 16 residues. CDR3 bases: TGTGCCAGCAGCTTAGATGGCGGGACAGCAAACAATGAGCAGTTCTTC. This codes for CASSLDGGTANNEQFF.

The CDR3 sequence is CASSNAGGYTF. The CDR3 DNA reads as TGTGCCAGTAGTAATGCCGGGGGCTACACCTTC. This sequence joins TRBV19 and TRBJ1-2; no clear D. V lost 4 bases, J lost 8 bases, and 8 bases lay in between. Per the germline V gene, CDR1 is LNHDA and CDR2 is SQIVND (reference sequence). The CDR3 covers 11 residues.

The CDR3 region is CASSQGDLAGYEQYV. DNA of the CDR3: TGCGCCAGCAGCCAAGGAGATCTAGCGGGTTACGAGCAGTACGTC. This rearrangement joins TRBV4-1 to TRBJ2-7; TRBD2 matches at 8 bases. The CDR3 totals 15 residues. The V segment lost 1 base and the J segment 4 bases; nucleotides outside the gene matches: 6. Germline lookup yields CDR1 MGHRA and CDR2 YSYEKL.

This clone was counted only a few times. The chain carries TRBV6-8 and TRBJ1-5, with no clear D. The CDR3 consists of 15 residues. Germline V gene lookup returns CDR1 MNHGY and CDR2 SAAAGT. The ends were cut back, 0 bases at V and 1 base at J, with 7 bases in the middle. The CDR3 DNA reads TGTGCCAGCAGTTACTCGGCTCTGAGCAATCAGCCCCAGCATTTT. Protein sequence: CASSYSALSNQPQHF.

V and J are TRBV29-1 and TRBJ1-2; D is unclear. CDR1 and CDR2 (germline): SQVTM, ANQGSEA. The CDR3 length is 12 residues. V was pared by 4 bases and J by 4 bases, with 10 bases between. CDR3 loop: CSVAALPYGYTF. The DNA for the CDR3 is TGCAGCGTTGCGGCGCTTCCCTATGGCTACACCTTC.

The chain couples TRBV6-8 to TRBJ2-1; D may be TRBD1 (7 bases). This CDR3 is built from 15 residues. The V and J ends lost 8 bases and 0 bases respectively, with 14 bases between them. CDR1 MNHGY and CDR2 SAAAGT come from the germline V gene. As DNA, the CDR3 is TGTGCCAGCGGCCAGCAGGGGGGCTCCTACAATGAGCAGTTCTTC. Its translation: CASGQQGGSYNEQFF.

This clone has just a few counts. The chain is built from TRBV9 and TRBJ2-3, with no clear D. V lost 0 bases and J lost 3, with 14 bases in between. Germline V CDR1 and CDR2: SGDLS, YYNGEE. The CDR3 covers 16 residues. The CDR3 bases are TGTGCCAGCAGCGTAGGCCGAGGAGCTGAAACAGATACGCAGTATTTT. It yields the protein CASSVGRGAETDTQYF.